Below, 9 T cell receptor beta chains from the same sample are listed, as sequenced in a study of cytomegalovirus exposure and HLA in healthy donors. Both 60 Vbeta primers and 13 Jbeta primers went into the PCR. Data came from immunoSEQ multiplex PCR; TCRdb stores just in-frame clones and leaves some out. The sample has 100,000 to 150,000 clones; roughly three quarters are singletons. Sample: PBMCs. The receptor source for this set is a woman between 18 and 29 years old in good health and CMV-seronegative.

Here the CDR3 DNA reads TGTGCCGGTCAGGGAAGTGGAAACACCATATATTTT. Protein: CAGQGSGNTIYF. V and J are TRBV19 and TRBJ1-3, with D perhaps TRBD1 (5 bases). V shed 11 bases and J shed 3 bases, with 11 bases lying between them. Germline CDR1 reads LNHDA; CDR2 reads SQIVND (reference sequence). This CDR3 has 12 residues. The entire variable domain, with the rest obtained from reference TRBV19 and TRBJ1-3, is as follows: DGGITQSPKYLFRKEGQNVTLSCEQNLNHDAMYWYRQDPGQGLRLIYYSQIVNDFQKGDIAEGYSVSREKKESFPLTVTSAQKNPTAFYLCAGQGSGNTIYFGEGSWLTVV.

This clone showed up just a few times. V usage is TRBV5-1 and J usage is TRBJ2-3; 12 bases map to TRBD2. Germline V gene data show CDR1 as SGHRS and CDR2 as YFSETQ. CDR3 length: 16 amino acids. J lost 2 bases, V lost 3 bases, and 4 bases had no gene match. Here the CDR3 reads CASSYRLAGDTDTQYF. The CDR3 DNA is TGCGCCAGCAGCTACCGACTAGCGGGAGACACAGATACGCAGTATTTT.

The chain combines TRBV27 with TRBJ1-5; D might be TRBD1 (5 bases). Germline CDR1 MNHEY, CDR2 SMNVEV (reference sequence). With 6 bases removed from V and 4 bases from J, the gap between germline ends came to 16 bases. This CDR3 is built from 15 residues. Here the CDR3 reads CASSLSGWGNQPQHF. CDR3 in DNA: TGTGCCAGCAGCCTATCAGGGTGGGGAAATCAGCCCCAGCATTTT.

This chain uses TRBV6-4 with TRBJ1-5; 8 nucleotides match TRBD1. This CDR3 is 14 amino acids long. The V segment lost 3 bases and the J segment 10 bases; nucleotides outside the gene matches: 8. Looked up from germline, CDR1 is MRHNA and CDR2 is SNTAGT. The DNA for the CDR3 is TGTGCCAGCAGTGAGAGGGCAGGGGGCTTTCCCCAGCATTTT. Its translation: CASSERAGGFPQHF.

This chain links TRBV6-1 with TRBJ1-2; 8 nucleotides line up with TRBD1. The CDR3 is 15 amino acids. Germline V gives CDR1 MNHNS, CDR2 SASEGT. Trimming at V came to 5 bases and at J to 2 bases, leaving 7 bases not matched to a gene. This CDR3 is CASSQGAGVNYGYTF. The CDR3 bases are TGTGCCAGCAGTCAGGGGGCCGGCGTGAACTATGGCTACACCTTC.

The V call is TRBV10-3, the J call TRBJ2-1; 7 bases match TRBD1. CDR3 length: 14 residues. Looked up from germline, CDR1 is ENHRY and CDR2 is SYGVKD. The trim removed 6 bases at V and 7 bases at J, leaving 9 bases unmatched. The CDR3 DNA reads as TGTGCCATCAGGGGGGATGAGGGGGCGAATGAGCAGTTCTTC. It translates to CAIRGDEGANEQFF.

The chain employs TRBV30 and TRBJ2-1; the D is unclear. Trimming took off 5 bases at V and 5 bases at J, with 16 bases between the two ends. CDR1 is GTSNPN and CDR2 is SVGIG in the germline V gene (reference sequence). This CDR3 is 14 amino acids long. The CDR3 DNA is TGTGCCTGGGTAGCCCCCCCGCAGAACAATGAGCAGTTCTTC. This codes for CAWVAPPQNNEQFF. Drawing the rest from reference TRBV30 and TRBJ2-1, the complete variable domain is SQTIHQWPATLVQPVGSPLSLECTVEGTSNPNLYWYRQAAGRGLQLLFYSVGIGQISSEVPQNLSASRPQDRQFILSSKKLLLSDSGFYLCAWVAPPQNNEQFFGPGTRLTVL.

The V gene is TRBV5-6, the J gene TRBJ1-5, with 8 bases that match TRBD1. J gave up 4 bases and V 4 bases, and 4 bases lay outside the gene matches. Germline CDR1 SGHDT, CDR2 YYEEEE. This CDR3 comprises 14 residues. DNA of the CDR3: TGTGCCAGCAGCGGCAGGGGGCGTAATCAGCCCCAGCATTTT. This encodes CASSGRGRNQPQHF.

CDR3 residues: CASSIGLAVSQETQYF. The CDR3 nucleotides read TGTGCCAGCAGCATAGGACTAGCGGTTTCTCAAGAGACCCAGTACTTC. This chain uses TRBV7-9 with TRBJ2-5; 10 bases match TRBD2. The CDR3 spans 16 residues. Germline values: CDR1 SEHNR, CDR2 FQNEAQ (reference sequence). The J segment lost 2 bases and the V segment lost 5 bases, leaving 8 bases of the junction unmatched. The full variable domain, completed using reference TRBV7-9 and TRBJ2-5, is DTGVSQNPRHKITKRGQNVTFRCDPISEHNRLYWYRQTLGQGPEFLTYFQNEAQLEKSRLLSDRFSAERPKGSFSTLEIQRTEQGDSAMYLCASSIGLAVSQETQYFGPGTRLLVL.